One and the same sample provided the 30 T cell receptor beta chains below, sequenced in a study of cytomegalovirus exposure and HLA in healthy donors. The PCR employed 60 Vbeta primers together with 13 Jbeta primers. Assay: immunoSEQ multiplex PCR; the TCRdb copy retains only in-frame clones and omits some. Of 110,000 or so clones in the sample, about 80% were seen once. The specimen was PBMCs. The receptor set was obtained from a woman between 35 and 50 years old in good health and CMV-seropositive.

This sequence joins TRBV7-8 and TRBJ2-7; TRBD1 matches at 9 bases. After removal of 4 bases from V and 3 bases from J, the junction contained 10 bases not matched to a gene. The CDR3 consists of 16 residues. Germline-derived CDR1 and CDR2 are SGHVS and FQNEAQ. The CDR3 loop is CASSSPWDRDDYEQYF. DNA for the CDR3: TGTGCCAGCAGCTCCCCGTGGGACAGGGATGACTACGAGCAGTACTTC.

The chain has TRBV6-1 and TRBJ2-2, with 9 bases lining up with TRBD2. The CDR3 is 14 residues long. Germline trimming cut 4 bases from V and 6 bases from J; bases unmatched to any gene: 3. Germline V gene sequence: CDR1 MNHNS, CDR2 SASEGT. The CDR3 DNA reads TGTGCCAGCAGTGTGCAGCGGGGGGCCGGGGAGCTGTTTTTT. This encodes CASSVQRGAGELFF.

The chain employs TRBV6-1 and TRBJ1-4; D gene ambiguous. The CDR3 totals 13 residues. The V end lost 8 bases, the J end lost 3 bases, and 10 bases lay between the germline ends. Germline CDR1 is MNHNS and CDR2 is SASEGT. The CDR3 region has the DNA TGTGCCAGCGGCGGCGGGGCTAATGAAAAACTGTTTTTT. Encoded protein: CASGGGANEKLFF.

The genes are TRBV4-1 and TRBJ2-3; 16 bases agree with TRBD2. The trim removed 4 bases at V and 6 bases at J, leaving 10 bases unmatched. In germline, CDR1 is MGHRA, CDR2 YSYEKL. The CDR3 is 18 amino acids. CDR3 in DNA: TGCGCCAGCAGCCGTCCCGGGACTAGCGGGGGGGCCCGGGATACGCAGTATTTT. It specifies CASSRPGTSGGARDTQYF.

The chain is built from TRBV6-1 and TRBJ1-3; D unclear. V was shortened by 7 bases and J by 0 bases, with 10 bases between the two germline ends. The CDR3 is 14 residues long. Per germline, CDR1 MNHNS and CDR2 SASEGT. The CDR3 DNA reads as TGTGCCAGCATCGGGGTGAACTCTGGAAACACCATATATTTT. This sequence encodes CASIGVNSGNTIYF.

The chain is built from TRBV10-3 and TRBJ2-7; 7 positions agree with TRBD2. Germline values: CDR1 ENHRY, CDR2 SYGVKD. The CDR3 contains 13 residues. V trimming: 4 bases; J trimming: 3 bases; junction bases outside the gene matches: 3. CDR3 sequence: CAISGAGSYEQYF. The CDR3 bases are TGTGCCATCAGTGGAGCGGGAAGCTACGAGCAGTACTTC.

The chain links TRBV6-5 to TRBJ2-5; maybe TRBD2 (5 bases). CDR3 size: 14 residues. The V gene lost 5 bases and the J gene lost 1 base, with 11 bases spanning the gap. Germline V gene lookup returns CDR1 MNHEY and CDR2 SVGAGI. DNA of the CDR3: TGTGCCAGCAGTACCCGGGGTTTCCAAGAGACCCAGTACTTC. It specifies CASSTRGFQETQYF.

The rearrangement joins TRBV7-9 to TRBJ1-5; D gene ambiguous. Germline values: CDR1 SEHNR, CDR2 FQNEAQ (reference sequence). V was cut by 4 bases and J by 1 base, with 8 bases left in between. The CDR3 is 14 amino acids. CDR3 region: CASSYRSSNQPQHF. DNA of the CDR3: TGTGCCAGCAGCTACAGATCCAGCAATCAGCCCCAGCATTTT.

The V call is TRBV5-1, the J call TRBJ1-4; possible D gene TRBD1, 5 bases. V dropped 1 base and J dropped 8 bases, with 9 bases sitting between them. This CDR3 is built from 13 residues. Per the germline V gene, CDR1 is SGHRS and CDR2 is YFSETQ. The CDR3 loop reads CASSLQEGEKLFF. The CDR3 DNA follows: TGCGCCAGCAGCTTGCAGGAGGGGGAAAAACTGTTTTTT.

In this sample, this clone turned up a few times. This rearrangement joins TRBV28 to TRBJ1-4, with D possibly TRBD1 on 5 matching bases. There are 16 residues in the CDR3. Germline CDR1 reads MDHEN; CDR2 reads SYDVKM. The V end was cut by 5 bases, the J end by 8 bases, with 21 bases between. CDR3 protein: CASSDYRGRGGEKLFF. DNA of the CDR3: TGTGCCAGCAGTGACTACCGGGGGAGGGGAGGCGAAAAACTGTTTTTT. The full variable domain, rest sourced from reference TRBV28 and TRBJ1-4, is DVKVTQSSRYLVKRTGEKVFLECVQDMDHENMFWYRQDPGLGLRLIYFSYDVKMKEKGDIPEGYSVSREKKERFSLILESASTNQTSMYLCASSDYRGRGGEKLFFGSGTQLSVL.

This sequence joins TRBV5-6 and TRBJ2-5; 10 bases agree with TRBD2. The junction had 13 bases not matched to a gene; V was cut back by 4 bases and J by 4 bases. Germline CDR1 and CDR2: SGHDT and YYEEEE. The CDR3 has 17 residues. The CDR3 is CASSDRTSGNIRETQYF. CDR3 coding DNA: TGTGCCAGCAGCGACCGGACTAGCGGAAATATAAGAGAGACCCAGTACTTC.

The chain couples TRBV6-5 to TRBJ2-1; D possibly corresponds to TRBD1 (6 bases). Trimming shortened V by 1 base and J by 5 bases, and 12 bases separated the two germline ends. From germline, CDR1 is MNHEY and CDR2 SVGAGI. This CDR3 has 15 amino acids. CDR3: CASSYWGTKHNEQFF. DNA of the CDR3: TGTGCCAGCAGTTACTGGGGGACAAAACACAATGAGCAGTTCTTC.

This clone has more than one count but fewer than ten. The CDR3 reads CASGPGLANTGELFF. CDR3 coding DNA: TGTGCCAGCGGCCCGGGACTGGCGAACACCGGGGAGCTGTTTTTT. This chain connects TRBV7-6 to TRBJ2-2, with D maybe TRBD2 (6 bases). V gave up 8 bases and J gave up 0 bases, with 13 bases separating them. Germline V gene sequence: CDR1 SGHVS, CDR2 FNYEAQ. The CDR3 is 15 amino acids.

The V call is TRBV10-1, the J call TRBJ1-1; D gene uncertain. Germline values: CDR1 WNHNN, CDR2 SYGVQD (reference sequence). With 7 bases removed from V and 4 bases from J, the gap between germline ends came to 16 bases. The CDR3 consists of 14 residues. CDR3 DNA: TGCGCCAGCATGGAGGGAGGAATGGGCACTGAAGCTTTCTTT. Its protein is CASMEGGMGTEAFF.

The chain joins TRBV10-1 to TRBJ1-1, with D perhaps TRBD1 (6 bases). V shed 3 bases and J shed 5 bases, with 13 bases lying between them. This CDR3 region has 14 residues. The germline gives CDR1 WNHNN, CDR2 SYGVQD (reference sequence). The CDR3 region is CASSENSDRTEAFF. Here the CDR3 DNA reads TGCGCCAGCAGTGAAAATTCCGACAGGACTGAAGCTTTCTTT.

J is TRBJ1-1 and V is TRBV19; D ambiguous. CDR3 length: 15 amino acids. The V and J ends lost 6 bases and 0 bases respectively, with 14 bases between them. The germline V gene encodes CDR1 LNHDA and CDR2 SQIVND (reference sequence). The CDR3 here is CASRTMTLLNTEAFF. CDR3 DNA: TGTGCCAGTAGAACCATGACACTGTTGAACACTGAAGCTTTCTTT.

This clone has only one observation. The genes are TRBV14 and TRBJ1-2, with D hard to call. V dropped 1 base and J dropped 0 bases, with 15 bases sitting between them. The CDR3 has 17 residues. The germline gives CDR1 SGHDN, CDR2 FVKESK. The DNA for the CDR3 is TGTGCCAGCAGCCAAGTGGGAGGGCCTGGAGCTAACTATGGCTACACCTTC. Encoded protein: CASSQVGGPGANYGYTF.

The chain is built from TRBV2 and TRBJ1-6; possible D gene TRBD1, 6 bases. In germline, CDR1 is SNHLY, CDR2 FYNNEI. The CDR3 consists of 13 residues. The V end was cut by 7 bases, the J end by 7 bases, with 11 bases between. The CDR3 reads CASTQGWNSPLHF. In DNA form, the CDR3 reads TGTGCCAGCACCCAGGGGTGGAATTCACCCCTCCACTTT.

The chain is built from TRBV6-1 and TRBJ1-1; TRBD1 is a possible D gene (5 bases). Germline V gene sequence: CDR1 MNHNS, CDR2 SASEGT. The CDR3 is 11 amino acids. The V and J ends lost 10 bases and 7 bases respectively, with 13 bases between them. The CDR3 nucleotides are TGTGCCACCCGGACACAGGTTGAAGCTTTCTTT. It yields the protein CATRTQVEAFF.

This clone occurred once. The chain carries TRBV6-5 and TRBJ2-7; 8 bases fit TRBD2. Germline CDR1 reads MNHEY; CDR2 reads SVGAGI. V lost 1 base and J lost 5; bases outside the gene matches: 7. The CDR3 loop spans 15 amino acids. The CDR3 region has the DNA TGTGCCAGCAGTTACTTTTCGGGGGGGCGGGACGAGCAGTACTTC. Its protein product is CASSYFSGGRDEQYF.

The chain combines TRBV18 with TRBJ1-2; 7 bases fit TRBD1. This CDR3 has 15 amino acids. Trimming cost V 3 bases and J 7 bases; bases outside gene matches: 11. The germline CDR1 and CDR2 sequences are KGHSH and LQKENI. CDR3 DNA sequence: TGTGCCAGCTCACCGGGACAGTCCTCGATCGGTGGCTACACCTTC. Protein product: CASSPGQSSIGGYTF.

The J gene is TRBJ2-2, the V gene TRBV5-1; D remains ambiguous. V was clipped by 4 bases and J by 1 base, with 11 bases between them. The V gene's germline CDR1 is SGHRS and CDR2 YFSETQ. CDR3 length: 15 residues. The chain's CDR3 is CASSDWQWNTGELFF. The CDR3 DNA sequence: TGCGCCAGCAGCGACTGGCAGTGGAACACCGGGGAGCTGTTTTTT.

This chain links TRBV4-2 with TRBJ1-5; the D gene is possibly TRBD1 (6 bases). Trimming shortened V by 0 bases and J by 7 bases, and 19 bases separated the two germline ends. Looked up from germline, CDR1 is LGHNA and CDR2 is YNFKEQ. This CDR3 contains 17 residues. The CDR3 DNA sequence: TGTGCCAGCAGCCAAGATCTGCGGCAGGGGTTGCTACAGCCCCAGCATTTT. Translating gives CASSQDLRQGLLQPQHF.

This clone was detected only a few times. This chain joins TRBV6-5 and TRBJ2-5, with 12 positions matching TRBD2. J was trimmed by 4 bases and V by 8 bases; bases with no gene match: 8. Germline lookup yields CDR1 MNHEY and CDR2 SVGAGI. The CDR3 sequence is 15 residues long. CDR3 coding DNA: TGTGCCAGCTCACTAGCGGGGGGACTTGGAGAGACCCAGTACTTC. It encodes CASSLAGGLGETQYF.

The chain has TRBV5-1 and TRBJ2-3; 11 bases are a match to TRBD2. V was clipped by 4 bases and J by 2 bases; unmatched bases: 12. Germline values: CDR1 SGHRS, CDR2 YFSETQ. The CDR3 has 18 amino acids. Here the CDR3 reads CASSLIAGGHPTTDTQYF. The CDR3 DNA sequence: TGCGCCAGCAGCCTCATAGCGGGGGGGCACCCTACCACAGATACGCAGTATTTT.

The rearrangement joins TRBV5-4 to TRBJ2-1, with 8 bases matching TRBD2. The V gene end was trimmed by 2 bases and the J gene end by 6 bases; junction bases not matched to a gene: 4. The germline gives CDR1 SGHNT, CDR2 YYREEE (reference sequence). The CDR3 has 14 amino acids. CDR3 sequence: CASSFSGAFNEQFF. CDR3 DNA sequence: TGTGCCAGCAGCTTTAGCGGGGCTTTCAATGAGCAGTTCTTC.

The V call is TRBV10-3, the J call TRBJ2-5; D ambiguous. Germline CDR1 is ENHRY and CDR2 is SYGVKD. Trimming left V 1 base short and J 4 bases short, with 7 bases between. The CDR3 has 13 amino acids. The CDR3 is CAISEFEVETQYF. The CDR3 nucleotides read TGTGCCATCAGTGAGTTCGAGGTAGAGACCCAGTACTTC.

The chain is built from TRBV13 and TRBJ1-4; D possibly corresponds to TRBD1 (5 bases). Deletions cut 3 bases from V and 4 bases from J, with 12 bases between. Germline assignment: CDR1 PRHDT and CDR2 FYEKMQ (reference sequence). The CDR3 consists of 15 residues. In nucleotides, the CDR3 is TGTGCCAGCAGCTTGCGGGGGACCAATAATGAAAAACTGTTTTTT. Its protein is CASSLRGTNNEKLFF.

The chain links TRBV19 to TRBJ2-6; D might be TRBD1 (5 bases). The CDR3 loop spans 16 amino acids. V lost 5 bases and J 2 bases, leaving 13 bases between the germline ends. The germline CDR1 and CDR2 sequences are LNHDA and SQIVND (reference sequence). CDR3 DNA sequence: TGTGCCAGTAGTGAGGCAGGGTTTCCTGGGGCCAACGTCCTGACTTTC. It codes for CASSEAGFPGANVLTF.

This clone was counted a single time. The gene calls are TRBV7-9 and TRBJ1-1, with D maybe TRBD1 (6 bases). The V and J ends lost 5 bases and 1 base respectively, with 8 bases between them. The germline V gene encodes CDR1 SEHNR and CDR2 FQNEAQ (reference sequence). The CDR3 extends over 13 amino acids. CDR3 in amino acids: CASSSRGNTEAFF. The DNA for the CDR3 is TGTGCCAGCAGCAGCAGGGGGAACACTGAAGCTTTCTTT.